This T cell receptor (beta chain) was profiled in a study of CD8 T cells in Susac syndrome. Study-level results: The study's TCR sequencing and HLA analysis drew on a certain number of individuals. That number was acknowledged as relatively small.

The V segment lost 8 bases and the J segment 4 bases; nucleotides outside the gene matches: 8. This CDR3 spans 13 amino acids. CDR1 is SQVTM, CDR2 ANQGSEA, per germline. After extraction with the RNeasy kit, roughly 0.5 to 1 ug of the RNA was reverse transcribed using random hexamers. The method of amplification for TCR beta CDR3 was immunoSEQ multiplex PCR, covering 54 Vbeta and 13 Jbeta. Each CDR3 protein gets one entry after TCRdb re-called the immunoSEQ multiplex PCR reads with MiXCR. Of about 400,000 distinct CDR3 sequences listed, around 85% were seen once; the top ten hold more than 0.09%. Sequencing targeted TCR beta in blood CD8+ and CD4+ T cells. The sample holds one count of this clonotype. Its antigen is still unknown.

Sequenced: CD8+ T cells from PBMCs. The chain combines TRBV29-1 with TRBJ1-1; 9 positions agree with TRBD1. The clonotype originates from a human donor with multiple sclerosis. The CDR3 sequence is CSFQTGGFTEAFF. The CDR3 bases are TGCAGCTTCCAGACAGGGGGATTCACTGAAGCTTTCTTT. The full variable domain, completed using reference TRBV29-1 and TRBJ1-1, is SAVISQKPSRDICQRGTSLTIQCQVDSQVTMMFWYRQQPGQSLTLIATANQGSEATYESGFVIDKFPISRPNLTFSTLTVSNMSPEDSSIYLCSFQTGGFTEAFFGQGTRLTVV.